The 5 T cell receptor beta chains below come from one sample, sequenced in a study of blood T cell repertoires in COVID-19. The method was immunoSEQ multiplex PCR; TCRdb's version includes in-frame clones alone and lacks a portion of them. The sample records almost 250,000 clones, approximately 85% being singletons. Sequencing used PBMCs or T cells enriched from blood (not recorded which). These TCRs come from a woman aged 50 to 65 with acute COVID-19.

The chain couples TRBV15 to TRBJ2-7; 8 bases agree with TRBD1. Trimming cost V 0 bases and J 6 bases; bases outside gene matches: 7. This CDR3 has 15 residues. Germline V lookup: CDR1 LNHNV, CDR2 YYDKDF (reference sequence). The CDR3 is CATSRDKDRAGEQYF. CDR3 nucleotide sequence: TGTGCCACCAGCAGAGATAAGGACAGGGCGGGCGAGCAGTACTTC.

The CDR3 reads CASSPSPNSPLHF. DNA for the CDR3: TGCGCCAGCAGCCCCTCTCCTAATTCACCCCTCCACTTT. V usage is TRBV4-1 and J usage is TRBJ1-6; unclear D gene. V lost 4 bases and J 6 bases, leaving 7 bases between the germline ends. The CDR3 spans 13 residues. The germline V gene encodes CDR1 MGHRA and CDR2 YSYEKL.

This clone showed up just a few times. The rearrangement uses TRBV27 and TRBJ2-7; 9 positions match TRBD2. After removal of 9 bases from V and 5 bases from J, the junction contained 8 bases not matched to a gene. Germline CDR1 MNHEY, CDR2 SMNVEV (reference sequence). The CDR3 spans 13 residues. In DNA form, the CDR3 reads TGTGCCAGTTCCGGGACTAGCTGGGACGAGCAGTACTTC. Translated: CASSGTSWDEQYF.

The rearrangement uses TRBV5-8 and TRBJ2-7, with TRBD1 matching 8 bases. V lost 5 bases, J lost 4 bases, and 5 bases stayed unmatched. This CDR3 comprises 13 residues. In germline, CDR1 is SGHTS, CDR2 YDEGEE. In nucleotides, the CDR3 is TGTGCCAGCAGTTATGACAGGGGTTACGAGCAGTACTTC. Encoded protein: CASSYDRGYEQYF. The whole variable domain, filled in from reference TRBV5-8 and TRBJ2-7, reads EAGVTQSPTHLIKTRGQQATLRCSPISGHTSVYWYQQALGLGLQFLLWYDEGEERNRGNFPPRFSGRQFPNYSSELNVNALELEDSALYLCASSYDRGYEQYFGPGTRLTVT.

J is TRBJ1-1 and V is TRBV11-2; the D gene is possibly TRBD1 (6 bases). The V and J ends lost 5 bases and 1 base respectively, with 17 bases between them. The V gene's germline CDR1 is SGHAT and CDR2 FQNNGV. The CDR3 sequence is 16 residues long. CDR3 DNA sequence: TGTGCCAGCAGCCTTATAAGGGGGTTCCGGAACACTGAAGCTTTCTTT. This translates into CASSLIRGFRNTEAFF.